This entry is about one T cell receptor beta chain. This sample was included in a study of blood T cell repertoires in COVID-19. Across the study: PBMCs, B-cell-depleted T cells, or T cells were the source of the cDNA or gDNA that made up the material.

Methods used by the authors: Cell counts per sample came from amplifying reference gene primers. Profiling relied on immunoSEQ multiplex PCR, and the TCRdb table lists in-frame clones only, not all of them. For V, J and clone size, that table is used; D and trimming come from the DNA. The sample lists some 220,000 clones, about 82% occurring once. The sample consisted of peripheral blood. This receptor was identified in a woman aged 70 to 79 with COVID-19, enrolled during active disease.

DNA for the CDR3: TGTGCCAGCAGCCGCCGGGAAGGGATGATGTCTGGGGCCAACGTCCTGACTTTC. It yields the protein CASSRREGMMSGANVLTF. J is TRBJ2-6 and V is TRBV13; a weak D match, TRBD2 (5 bases). Germline lookup yields CDR1 PRHDT and CDR2 FYEKMQ (reference sequence). CDR3 length equals 18 residues. V dropped 5 bases and J dropped 1 base, with 18 bases sitting between them.